This T cell receptor beta chain was observed in a study of technical replicates of blood from a handful of donors. The ends were cut back, 8 bases at V and 1 base at J, with 14 bases in the middle. In germline, CDR1 is LNHNV, CDR2 YYDKDF (reference sequence). The CDR3 is 14 amino acids. Assay: immunoSEQ multiplex PCR; the TCRdb copy retains only in-frame clones and omits some. The data hold some 77,000 clones, with approximately 83% observed a single time. This TCR was recovered from a human donor in good health. Some clones in this sample may be carry-over from other donors' samples. The sequencing input was PBMCs. The V and J genes are TRBV15 and TRBJ1-2; D may be TRBD1 (6 bases). CDR3 nucleotides: TGTGCCACCTTCGGGGACAAAAATAACTATGGCTACACCTTC. Amino acids: CATFGDKNNYGYTF.